This section outlines one T cell receptor (beta chain) sequence together with its context. The data were produced by immunoSEQ multiplex PCR, yet TCRdb's version contains in-frame clones alone and is incomplete. The sample lists 90,000 to 95,000 clones; approximately 89% were seen once. Germline assignment: CDR1 MGHRA and CDR2 YSYEKL. The CDR3 loop spans 15 amino acids. V dropped 4 bases and J dropped 9 bases, with 21 bases sitting between them. The data belong to a study of OX40 agonist ivuxolimab in advanced cancers. Whole-study context: Ivuxolimab is a fully human IgG2 antibody that activates OX40 (CD134).

The sequence derives from an adult with an advanced solid tumor such as melanoma, head and neck, liver or kidney cancer. The V and J genes are TRBV4-1 and TRBJ1-1, with D tentatively TRBD1 (6 bases). This material consisted of CD4+ or CD8+ T cells sorted from blood, taken in a trial of the OX40 agonist ivuxolimab. CDR3 bases: TGCGCCAGCAGCCCCCTCACAGGGATTTTGCGTAAAGCTTTCTTT. Protein product: CASSPLTGILRKAFF.